The 17 T cell receptor beta chains given below trace back to one sample, sequenced in a study of Ad26.COV2.S vaccination and SARS-CoV-2 variants. Treatment noted: about 20 received Ad26.COV2.S at low or high dose, single or two shots; 5 received placebo; per-sample allocation not given. The samples date from day 63 after the first vaccine or placebo injection. Data came from immunoSEQ multiplex PCR; TCRdb stores just in-frame clones and leaves some out. This sample has under 550,000 clones; approximately 90% occur once, and the top ten carry 3.6%. Sample: peripheral blood, taken in a trial of Ad26.COV2.S vaccine versus placebo. Every receptor here comes from a person aged 18-65 years who received the Ad26.COV2.S COVID-19 vaccine or a placebo.

This chain links TRBV4-1 with TRBJ2-5; 10 positions agree with TRBD1. J gave up 3 bases and V 8 bases, and 9 bases lay outside the gene matches. Germline V gene sequence: CDR1 MGHRA, CDR2 YSYEKL. The CDR3 loop spans 15 amino acids. This chain's CDR3 is CASEKGQGYKETQYF. CDR3 DNA: TGCGCCAGCGAGAAGGGACAGGGGTACAAAGAGACCCAGTACTTC.

This sequence joins TRBV9 and TRBJ2-3; 12 positions agree with TRBD2. This CDR3 comprises 16 residues. V shed 2 bases, J shed 2 bases, and the junction held 3 bases outside the gene matches. The germline CDR1 and CDR2 sequences are SGDLS and YYNGEE. CDR3 amino acids: CASSVTSGGLTDTQYF. The CDR3 DNA sequence: TGTGCCAGCAGCGTCACTAGCGGGGGGCTCACAGATACGCAGTATTTT.

This chain joins TRBV27 and TRBJ2-7, with 7 bases that match TRBD1. Trimming at V came to 9 bases and at J to 6 bases, leaving 5 bases not matched to a gene. Germline assignment: CDR1 MNHEY and CDR2 SMNVEV (reference sequence). This CDR3 has 11 amino acids. DNA for the CDR3: TGTGCCAGTTCGACAGGGCGCGAGCAGTACTTC. Amino acid sequence: CASSTGREQYF.

V is TRBV19 and J is TRBJ1-1; 7 nucleotides agree with TRBD1. Trimming at V came to 5 bases and at J to 4 bases, leaving 4 bases not matched to a gene. CDR1 LNHDA and CDR2 SQIVND come from the germline V gene (reference sequence). CDR3 length: 13 residues. The CDR3 bases are TGTGCCAGTAGTCAGGGACAGACCACTGAAGCTTTCTTT. It encodes CASSQGQTTEAFF.

This chain links TRBV28 with TRBJ1-2; TRBD1 is a possible D gene (5 bases). In germline, CDR1 is MDHEN, CDR2 SYDVKM. Trimming took 2 bases from V and 4 from J, leaving 11 bases between them. This CDR3 is 14 amino acids long. CDR3 sequence (DNA): TGTGCCAGCAGTTTAGAACAGGCCCCCTATGGCTACACCTTC. It translates to CASSLEQAPYGYTF.

This chain links TRBV30 with TRBJ1-2; no clear D gene. Germline loops: CDR1 GTSNPN, CDR2 SVGIG (reference sequence). The CDR3 is 11 residues long. With 8 bases removed from V and 7 bases from J, the gap between germline ends came to 14 bases. The CDR3: CARSGAAGYTF. In DNA form, the CDR3 reads TGTGCCCGCTCGGGAGCTGCTGGCTACACCTTC.

V gene TRBV19 combines with J gene TRBJ1-1; D gene uncertain. Germline V CDR1 and CDR2: LNHDA, SQIVND (reference sequence). The CDR3 length is 13 residues. V lost 8 bases and J lost 3, with 13 bases in between. In nucleotides, the CDR3 is TGTGCCAGTCAGCCCGGGGAAGACACTGAAGCTTTCTTT. It encodes CASQPGEDTEAFF.

V and J are TRBV6-2 or TRBV6-3 and TRBJ2-4; D unresolved. Trimming took off 6 bases at V and 6 bases at J, with 12 bases between the two ends. In germline, CDR1 is MNHEY, CDR2 SVGEGT. CDR3 size: 13 residues. The CDR3 is CASSPLMLNIQYF. For the CDR3, the DNA is TGTGCCAGCAGCCCACTTATGCTAAACATTCAGTACTTC.

The chain has TRBV7-3 and TRBJ2-1; D is possibly TRBD1 (6 bases). Trimming shortened V by 2 bases and J by 6 bases, and 14 bases separated the two germline ends. CDR3 length: 15 amino acids. Germline CDR1 SGHTA, CDR2 FQGTGA. The chain's CDR3 is CASSLSGTPTNEQFF. The CDR3 bases are TGTGCCAGCAGCTTATCCGGGACACCGACCAATGAGCAGTTCTTC.

The rearrangement joins TRBV11-2 to TRBJ1-2, with TRBD1 matching 7 bases. Germline V lookup: CDR1 SGHAT, CDR2 FQNNGV. This CDR3 spans 16 amino acids. Losses at the gene ends were 1 base for V and 3 bases for J; bases not matched to a gene: 8. The CDR3 spells CASSLGQGRGDYGYTF. The CDR3 nucleotides are TGTGCCAGCAGCTTAGGACAGGGTCGGGGTGACTATGGCTACACCTTC. Filled out from reference TRBV11-2 and TRBJ1-2, the complete variable domain reads EAGVAQSPRYKIIEKRQSVAFWCNPISGHATLYWYQQILGQGPKLLIQFQNNGVVDDSQLPKDRFSAERLKGVDSTLKIQPAKLEDSAVYLCASSLGQGRGDYGYTFGSGTRLTVV.

This chain connects TRBV6-2 or TRBV6-3 to TRBJ2-6; 8 bases agree with TRBD1. V lost 4 bases, J lost 2 bases, and 7 bases stayed unmatched. This CDR3 region has 17 residues. The germline CDR1 and CDR2 sequences are MNHEY and SVGEGT. CDR3 residues: CASSFGQGYAGANVLTF. CDR3 DNA sequence: TGTGCCAGCAGTTTCGGACAGGGCTACGCTGGGGCCAACGTCCTGACTTTC.

This clone was seen only once. V is TRBV5-6 and J is TRBJ1-2; D remains unclear. The CDR3 sequence is 14 residues long. V lost 6 bases to trimming and J lost 2 bases, with 14 bases between them. Per germline, CDR1 SGHDT and CDR2 YYEEEE. The CDR3 spells CASTKWRSNYGYTF. The CDR3 DNA sequence: TGTGCCAGCACTAAGTGGAGGAGCAACTATGGCTACACCTTC.

The V gene is TRBV7-9, the J gene TRBJ2-7, with D maybe TRBD1 (5 bases). CDR1 is SEHNR and CDR2 is FQNEAQ in the germline V gene (reference sequence). Trimming stripped 4 bases from V and 7 bases from J, with 14 bases between. This CDR3 contains 13 residues. The DNA of the CDR3 is TGTGCCAGCAGCTCCCCTAGGGGTGCGGAGCAGTACTTC. It specifies CASSSPRGAEQYF.

J is TRBJ2-3 and V is TRBV5-1; 7 bases fit TRBD1. This CDR3 comprises 15 residues. J gave up 1 base and V 0 bases, and 2 bases lay outside the gene matches. The germline gives CDR1 SGHRS, CDR2 YFSETQ. CDR3 amino acids: CASSLDRGGTDTQYF. CDR3 in DNA: TGCGCCAGCAGCTTGGACAGGGGCGGCACAGATACGCAGTATTTT.

The chain is built from TRBV7-2 and TRBJ1-1; 9 bases are a match to TRBD1. The J segment lost 5 bases and the V segment lost 2 bases, leaving 6 bases of the junction unmatched. The CDR3 has 15 residues. Germline-derived CDR1 and CDR2 are SGHTA and FQGNSA. The CDR3 region has the DNA TGTGCCAGCAGCTTACGGGACAGGGAATGGACTGAAGCTTTCTTT. Translating gives CASSLRDREWTEAFF. Full variable domain (missing parts from reference TRBV7-2 and TRBJ1-1): GAGVSQSPSNKVTEKGKDVELRCDPISGHTALYWYRQSLGQGLEFLIYFQGNSAPDKSGLPSDRFSAERTGGSVSTLTIQRTQQEDSAVYLCASSLRDREWTEAFFGQGTRLTVV.

The rearrangement links TRBV5-4 to TRBJ1-2; TRBD1 is a possible D gene (6 bases). The CDR3 is 13 amino acids. The V and J ends lost 1 base and 4 bases respectively, with 8 bases between them. In germline, CDR1 is SGHNT, CDR2 YYREEE (reference sequence). Written as DNA, the CDR3 is TGTGCCAGCAGCTTGACAGGGCCCTATGGCTACACCTTC. This translates into CASSLTGPYGYTF.

The V and J genes are TRBV6-5 and TRBJ2-5; D not resolved. The V end lost 6 bases, the J end lost 5 bases, and 16 bases lay between the germline ends. The V gene's germline CDR1 is MNHEY and CDR2 SVGAGI. This CDR3 comprises 14 residues. CDR3 residues: CASSYNGVSETQYF. CDR3 sequence (DNA): TGTGCCAGCAGCTACAATGGGGTATCCGAGACCCAGTACTTC.